What follows are 2 T cell receptor beta chains derived from one specimen sequenced in a study of T cell clonotyping in hematopoietic cell transplantation. Profiled with immunoSEQ multiplex PCR; TCRdb holds only in-frame clones, not every one. The repertoire holds some 40,000 clones, roughly 96% seen once, with almost 0.95% in the top ten. The material sequenced was peripheral blood mononuclear cells. The receptors stem from a man aged 30-40 years in good health. Some clones in this sample may be carry-over from other donors' samples.

The rearrangement joins TRBV27 to TRBJ1-6, with 8 bases lining up with TRBD1. Looked up from germline, CDR1 is MNHEY and CDR2 is SMNVEV (reference sequence). The length of the CDR3 is 15 residues. V shed 5 bases, J shed 7 bases, and the junction held 7 bases outside the gene matches. CDR3 residues: CASSPGQGVNSPLHF. The CDR3, as DNA: TGTGCCAGCAGTCCTGGACAGGGCGTCAATTCACCCCTCCACTTT.

The chain joins TRBV25-1 to TRBJ1-1, with TRBD1 matching over 8 bases. Germline V gives CDR1 MGHDK, CDR2 SYGVNS. The CDR3 runs to 14 residues. V lost 1 base to trimming and J lost 6 bases; unmatched junction nucleotides: 4. The CDR3 is CASSESQTGAEAFF. For the CDR3, the DNA is TGTGCCAGCAGTGAATCCCAGACAGGGGCTGAAGCTTTCTTT.